This T cell receptor beta chain is from a study of cytomegalovirus exposure and HLA in healthy donors. Study-wide context: Earlier findings included about 120 million unique TCR beta sequences obtained from 150 million to 200 million T cells.

Concerning this clone itself: What it recognizes is unknown.

Primers: 60 Vbeta forward and 13 Jbeta reverse. Libraries were prepared by immunoSEQ multiplex PCR; TCRdb keeps only in-frame clonotypes and omits some of them. The sample records approximately 90,000 clones, under 80% being singletons. Germline CDR1 LNHDA, CDR2 SQIVND (reference sequence). The CDR3 covers 16 residues. The V and J ends lost 4 bases and 0 bases, in that order; junction bases with no gene match: 6. Among the donors, all were healthy bone marrow donors. The study, taken as a whole, reports: Sequencing had likely introduced a cluster of highly shared sequence variants as an artifact. Prediction of most subjects' HLA-A and HLA-B alleles by TCR beta sequences was reportedly accurate.

The clonotype originates from a woman aged 25-40 years in good health and CMV-seronegative. V is TRBV19 and J is TRBJ2-7, with 10 bases matching TRBD2. The material sequenced was PBMCs. CDR3 coding DNA: TGTGCCAGTAGTAGGACTAGCGGAGGGAGCTCCTACGAGCAGTACTTC. It translates to CASSRTSGGSSYEQYF.